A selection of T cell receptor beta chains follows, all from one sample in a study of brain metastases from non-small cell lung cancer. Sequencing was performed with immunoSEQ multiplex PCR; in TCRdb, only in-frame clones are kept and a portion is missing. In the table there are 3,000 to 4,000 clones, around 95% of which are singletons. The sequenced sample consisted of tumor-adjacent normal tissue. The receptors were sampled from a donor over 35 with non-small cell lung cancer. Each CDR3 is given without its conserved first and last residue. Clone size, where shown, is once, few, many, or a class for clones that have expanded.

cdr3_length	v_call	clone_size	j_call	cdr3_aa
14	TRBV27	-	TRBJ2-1	ASSLSWRERYNEQF
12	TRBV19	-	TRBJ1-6	ASSRREYNSPLH
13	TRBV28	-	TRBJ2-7	ASTPGLAGTYEQY
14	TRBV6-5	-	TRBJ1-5	ASSYSWADGNQPQH
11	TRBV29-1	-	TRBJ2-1	SVESSGWREQF
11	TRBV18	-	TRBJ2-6	ASSTPGANVLT
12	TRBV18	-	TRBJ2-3	ASSPRPGVDTQY
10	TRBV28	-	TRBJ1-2	ATGDRGYGYT
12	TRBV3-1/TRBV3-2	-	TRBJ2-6	ASSPPGEANVLT
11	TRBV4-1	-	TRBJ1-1	ASSYRESTEAF
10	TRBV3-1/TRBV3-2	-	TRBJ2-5	ASSQGAGVEY
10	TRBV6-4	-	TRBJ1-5	ASSPQDQPQH
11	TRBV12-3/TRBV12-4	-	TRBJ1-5	ASSFRQGQPQH
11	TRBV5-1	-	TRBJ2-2	ASNPQDTGELF
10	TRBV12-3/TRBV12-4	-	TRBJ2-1	ASSFLGNEQF
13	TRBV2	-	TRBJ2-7	ASSESTGGIYEQY
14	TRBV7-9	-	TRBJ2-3	VSSEGIGRSTDTQY
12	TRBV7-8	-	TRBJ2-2	ASSLVPGTGELF
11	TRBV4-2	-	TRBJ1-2	ASSQVTGEGYT
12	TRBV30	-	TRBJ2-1	AWSSSGSGDEQF
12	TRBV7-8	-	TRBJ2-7	ASSLGGPTYEQY
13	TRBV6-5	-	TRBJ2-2	ASRLGQGGTGELF
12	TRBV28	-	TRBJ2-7	ASSLSGGSNEQY
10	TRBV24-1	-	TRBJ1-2	ATGPDRYGYT
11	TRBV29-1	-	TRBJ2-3	SVTGAGTDTQY
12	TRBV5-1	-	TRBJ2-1	ASSGDRLYNEQF
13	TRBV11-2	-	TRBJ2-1	ASSFGGLRNNEQF
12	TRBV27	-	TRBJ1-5	ASRQQAYNQPQH
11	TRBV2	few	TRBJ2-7	ASTARGNYEQY
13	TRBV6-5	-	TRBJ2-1	ASSFEGGSYNEQF